Presented here are 24 T cell receptor beta chains from one specimen sequenced in a study of OX40 agonist ivuxolimab in advanced cancers. Receptor libraries were prepared by the immunoSEQ multiplex PCR assay. The table comes from immuneACCESS by way of TCRdb, which keeps in-frame sequences with V and J called. Part of the clones is missing from these tables; in studies checked, under half for an unresolved V gene and the rest for unknown reasons. This sample has approximately 58,000 clones in its table, and roughly 88% of those were observed once. 2.6% of the sample rests with the top ten. The input for sequencing was CD4+ or CD8+ T cells sorted from blood, taken in a trial of the OX40 agonist ivuxolimab. The receptors here all came from an adult with an advanced solid tumor such as melanoma, head and neck, liver or kidney cancer.

V and J are TRBV28 and TRBJ2-2; 9 bases fit TRBD1. The CDR3 has 15 residues. Germline trimming cut 5 bases from V and 7 bases from J; bases unmatched to any gene: 8. Germline-derived CDR1 and CDR2 are MDHEN and SYDVKM. In DNA, the CDR3 is TGTGCCAGCAGTCCGTCGGGACAGGGCGGCGGGGAGCTGTTTTTT. This translates into CASSPSGQGGGELFF.

The rearrangement links TRBV27 to TRBJ2-7; tentatively, D is TRBD1 (7 bases). CDR3 length equals 15 residues. Trimming shortened V by 8 bases and J by 3 bases, and 20 bases separated the two germline ends. From germline, CDR1 is MNHEY and CDR2 SMNVEV (reference sequence). The CDR3 loop reads CASQPAGQFDYEQYF. The CDR3 nucleotides are TGTGCCAGCCAACCGGCGGGACAGTTCGACTACGAGCAGTACTTC.

The chain employs TRBV7-7 and TRBJ2-1; the D gene is possibly TRBD1 (6 bases). V lost 3 bases and J lost 8, with 17 bases in between. Germline V lookup: CDR1 SSHAT, CDR2 FNYEAQ (reference sequence). The CDR3 sequence is 15 residues long. The DNA for the CDR3 is TGTGCCAGCAGCTTCGCCCAGGGGCGGGTGCATGAGCAGTTCTTC. This encodes CASSFAQGRVHEQFF.

The J gene is TRBJ2-1, the V gene TRBV28; 9 positions match TRBD2. This CDR3 has 14 amino acids. Germline V gene lookup returns CDR1 MDHEN and CDR2 SYDVKM. After removal of 8 bases from V and 10 bases from J, the junction contained 12 bases not matched to a gene. The CDR3 loop reads CASRAGGGAREQFF. In nucleotides, the CDR3 is TGTGCCAGCCGTGCTGGCGGGGGGGCACGGGAGCAGTTCTTC.

The gene calls are TRBV7-2 and TRBJ2-2; TRBD1 matches 7 bases. The CDR3 is 15 residues long. Germline CDR1 is SGHTA and CDR2 is FQGNSA. The trim removed 4 bases at V and 6 bases at J, leaving 8 bases unmatched. CDR3 sequence reads: CASSYLGQVSGELFF. CDR3 DNA: TGTGCCAGCAGCTATCTCGGACAGGTATCCGGGGAGCTGTTTTTT.

In its sample, this clone was seen a few times. The chain couples TRBV4-3 to TRBJ1-2; 10 nucleotides agree with TRBD1. From germline, CDR1 is LGHNA and CDR2 YSLEER. The CDR3 sequence is 15 residues long. V dropped 1 base and J dropped 2; count of bases not matched to a gene: 1. CDR3 loop: CASSQGTGGNYGYTF. DNA for the CDR3: TGCGCCAGCAGCCAAGGGACAGGGGGGAACTATGGCTACACCTTC.

The chain has TRBV18 and TRBJ1-5; D might be TRBD1 (5 bases). The germline CDR1 and CDR2 sequences are KGHSH and LQKENI. The V end was cut by 3 bases, the J end by 0 bases, with 30 bases between. The CDR3 extends over 22 amino acids. The CDR3 region has the DNA TGTGCCAGCTCACCCGTAGATTTTGAGGATACAGGTCCTAATATTAGCAATCAGCCCCAGCATTTT. Residues: CASSPVDFEDTGPNISNQPQHF. Complete variable domain (other parts from reference TRBV18 and TRBJ1-5): NAGVMQNPRHLVRRRGQEARLRCSPMKGHSHVYWYRQLPEEGLKFMVYLQKENIIDESGMPKERFSAEFPKEGPSILRIQQVVRGDSAAYFCASSPVDFEDTGPNISNQPQHFGDGTRLSIL.

The chain couples TRBV19 to TRBJ1-1; 10 bases match TRBD1. The CDR3 consists of 14 residues. Losses at the gene ends were 4 bases for V and 5 bases for J; bases not matched to a gene: 4. Germline V gives CDR1 LNHDA, CDR2 SQIVND (reference sequence). The CDR3 region is CASSTTGGLTEAFF. The CDR3 region has the DNA TGTGCCAGTAGTACGACAGGGGGCTTGACTGAAGCTTTCTTT.

CDR3 region: CASRAMGHIQETQYF. DNA for the CDR3: TGTGCCAGCAGGGCCATGGGTCATATCCAAGAGACCCAGTACTTC. The rearrangement uses TRBV6-5 and TRBJ2-5, with unresolved D. There are 15 residues in the CDR3. CDR1 is MNHEY and CDR2 is SVGAGI in the germline V gene. Trimming cost V 6 bases and J 1 base, with 15 bases left between them.

This chain joins TRBV28 and TRBJ1-1; perhaps TRBD1 as D (5 bases). The CDR3 extends over 12 amino acids. Trimming removed 3 bases at V and 9 bases at J, with 11 bases between. Germline V gene lookup returns CDR1 MDHEN and CDR2 SYDVKM. The CDR3 loop reads CASSFLQGKAFF. Written as DNA, the CDR3 is TGTGCCAGCAGTTTCCTCCAGGGTAAAGCTTTCTTT.

This clone showed up just once. V gene TRBV5-7 combines with J gene TRBJ2-5; the match to TRBD2 covers 8 bases. TRBV5-7 is placed among ORFs of uncertain function. The CDR3 is 16 residues long. The trim removed 1 base at V and 5 bases at J, leaving 10 bases unmatched. In DNA form, the CDR3 reads TGTGCCAGCAGCTTGATCGGGGGGGGACACAGGGAGACCCAGTACTTC. It specifies CASSLIGGGHRETQYF.

V gene TRBV11-2 combines with J gene TRBJ2-3, with TRBD2 as a possible D gene (6 bases). The CDR3 contains 15 residues. Germline CDR1 is SGHAT and CDR2 is FQNNGV. V was cut by 6 bases and J by 1 base, with 14 bases left in between. CDR3 region: CASRRGGTGTDTQYF. In nucleotides, the CDR3 is TGTGCCAGCAGACGGGGAGGCACTGGCACAGATACGCAGTATTTT.

This chain joins TRBV7-2 and TRBJ2-1; 9 bases fit TRBD1. Germline V gene sequence: CDR1 SGHTA, CDR2 FQGNSA. The V gene end was trimmed by 0 bases and the J gene end by 4 bases; junction bases not matched to a gene: 1. The CDR3 is 15 residues long. The CDR3 reads CASSLAGQGYNEQFF. CDR3 sequence (DNA): TGTGCCAGCAGCTTAGCGGGACAGGGATACAATGAGCAGTTCTTC. Supplemented by reference TRBV7-2 and TRBJ2-1, the full variable domain reads GAGVSQSPSNKVTEKGKDVELRCDPISGHTALYWYRQSLGQGLEFLIYFQGNSAPDKSGLPSDRFSAERTGGSVSTLTIQRTQQEDSAVYLCASSLAGQGYNEQFFGPGTRLTVL.

The chain couples TRBV6-1 to TRBJ1-3; D unclear. The germline gives CDR1 MNHNS, CDR2 SASEGT. Trimming cost V 6 bases and J 0 bases, with 12 bases left between them. There are 15 residues in the CDR3. The CDR3 DNA follows: TGTGCCAGCAGACCGACGGCTACCTCTGGAAACACCATATATTTT. This gives the protein CASRPTATSGNTIYF.

This clone appeared once. V is TRBV7-2 and J is TRBJ2-1; TRBD2 might be the D (6 bases). Germline values: CDR1 SGHTA, CDR2 FQGNSA. Trimming removed 5 bases at V and 7 bases at J, with 24 bases between. CDR3 length: 17 amino acids. The CDR3 sequence is CASSRGPQGLGPNEQFF. CDR3 nucleotides: TGTGCCAGCAGCCGGGGACCCCAGGGACTGGGCCCAAATGAGCAGTTCTTC.

The rearrangement joins TRBV10-3 to TRBJ2-7; D is unclear. Per the germline V gene, CDR1 is ENHRY and CDR2 is SYGVKD. There are 11 residues in the CDR3. V lost 5 bases to trimming and J lost 2 bases, with 4 bases between them. The CDR3 protein is CAISSTYEQYF. In nucleotides, the CDR3 is TGTGCCATCAGTAGCACCTACGAGCAGTACTTC.

The chain has TRBV30 and TRBJ1-5, with D unresolved. CDR3 size: 13 residues. Germline values: CDR1 GTSNPN, CDR2 SVGIG (reference sequence). V was trimmed by 0 bases and J by 3 bases, leaving 6 bases between them. The CDR3 bases are TGTGCCTGGAGTGTGCAGGACAATCAGCCCCAGCATTTT. It specifies CAWSVQDNQPQHF.

This clone came up once. Compared with germline, one end of the junction differs, possibly owing to a read error. The rearrangement uses TRBV7-2 and TRBJ2-7; 12 bases line up with TRBD2. The CDR3 spans 14 residues. Germline lookup yields CDR1 SGHTA and CDR2 FQGNSA. The DNA for the CDR3 is TGTGCCAGCAGCCCCGGGACTAGCGGGCCGCGGGGGGGGTTC. It specifies CASSPGTSGPRGGF.

The CDR3 loop is CASSQDQRANYGYTF. In DNA, the CDR3 is TGCGCCAGCAGCCAGGACCAGAGAGCTAACTATGGCTACACCTTC. J is TRBJ1-2 and V is TRBV4-1; D unresolved. The CDR3 covers 15 residues. Trimming pared 3 bases from V and 0 bases from J, leaving 11 bases between. The V gene's germline CDR1 is MGHRA and CDR2 YSYEKL.

The genes are TRBV5-6 and TRBJ2-5; D gene uncertain. V gave up 6 bases and J gave up 3 bases, with 15 bases separating them. Germline values: CDR1 SGHDT, CDR2 YYEEEE. This CDR3 contains 14 residues. The CDR3 sequence is CASNLGRLEETQYF. In nucleotides, the CDR3 is TGTGCCAGCAACCTGGGCCGGTTAGAAGAGACCCAGTACTTC. Looking up the rest from reference TRBV5-6 and TRBJ2-5 gives the full variable domain: DAGVTQSPTHLIKTRGQQVTLRCSPKSGHDTVSWYQQALGQGPQFIFQYYEEEERQRGNFPDRFSGHQFPNYSSELNVNALLLGDSALYLCASNLGRLEETQYFGPGTRLLVL.

The chain carries TRBV6-1 and TRBJ2-3; the match to TRBD2 covers 13 bases. Germline V lookup: CDR1 MNHNS, CDR2 SASEGT. V shed 1 base and J 0 bases; nucleotides not matched to a gene: 13. This CDR3 is built from 21 residues. The CDR3 spells CASSEVPPRLAGGGSTDTQYF. CDR3 nucleotide sequence: TGTGCCAGCAGTGAAGTCCCCCCCCGACTAGCGGGGGGCGGGAGCACAGATACGCAGTATTTT.

V is TRBV5-4 and J is TRBJ2-5; 9 bases map to TRBD1. This CDR3 is 14 amino acids long. V shed 2 bases and J 5 bases; nucleotides not matched to a gene: 4. From germline, CDR1 is SGHNT and CDR2 YYREEE (reference sequence). CDR3 loop: CASSFTGTGETQYF. CDR3 bases: TGTGCCAGCAGCTTCACCGGGACAGGGGAGACCCAGTACTTC.

J is TRBJ2-3 and V is TRBV6-1, with D perhaps TRBD1 (6 bases). CDR3 length: 14 residues. Trimming took off 3 bases at V and 3 bases at J, with 10 bases between the two ends. Germline V lookup: CDR1 MNHNS, CDR2 SASEGT. In DNA, the CDR3 is TGTGCCAGCAGTGACCCCCAGGGGACAGATACGCAGTATTTT. This gives the protein CASSDPQGTDTQYF.

The chain links TRBV28 to TRBJ1-2; 8 bases align to TRBD1. Germline CDR1 reads MDHEN; CDR2 reads SYDVKM. This CDR3 has 15 residues. J lost 7 bases, V lost 2 bases, and 9 bases had no gene match. CDR3 region: CASSLVAGGGGGYTF. The CDR3 bases are TGTGCCAGCAGTTTAGTTGCAGGGGGCGGAGGTGGCTACACCTTC.